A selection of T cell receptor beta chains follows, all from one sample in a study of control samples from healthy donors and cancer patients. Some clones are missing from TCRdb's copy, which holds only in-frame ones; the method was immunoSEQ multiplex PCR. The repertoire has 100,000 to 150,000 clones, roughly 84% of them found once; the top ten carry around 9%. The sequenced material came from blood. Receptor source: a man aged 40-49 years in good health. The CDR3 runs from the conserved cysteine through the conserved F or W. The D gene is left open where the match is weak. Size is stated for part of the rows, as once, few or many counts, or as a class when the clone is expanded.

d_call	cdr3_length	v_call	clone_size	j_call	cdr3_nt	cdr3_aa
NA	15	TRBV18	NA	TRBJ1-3	TGTGCCAGCTCACCCAGTACGAGCTCTGGAAACACCATATATTTT	CASSPSTSSGNTIYF
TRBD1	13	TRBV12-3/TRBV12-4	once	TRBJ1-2	TGTGCCAGCAGTTCGGGACAGGGAGGTGGCTACACCTTC	CASSSGQGGGYTF
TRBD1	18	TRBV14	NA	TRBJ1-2	TGTGCCAGCAGCCAAGATCCCCGGACAGGACCCGCTAACTATGGCTACACCTTC	CASSQDPRTGPANYGYTF
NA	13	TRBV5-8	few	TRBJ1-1	TGTGCCAGCAGCTTAGGGCGGACGACTGAAGCTTTCTTT	CASSLGRTTEAFF
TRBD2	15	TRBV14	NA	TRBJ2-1	TGTGCCAGCAGCCTTACCGGGACCACGGGAGGTGAGCAGTTCTTC	CASSLTGTTGGEQFF
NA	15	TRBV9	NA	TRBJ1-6	TGTGCCAGCAGCGCCTCCGGGACCCGAGCTTCACCCCTCCACTTT	CASSASGTRASPLHF
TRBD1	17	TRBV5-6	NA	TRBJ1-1	TGTGCCAGCAGCCTCTTGGGAAGGACAGGGAGTAGTGATGAAGCTTTCTTT	CASSLLGRTGSSDEAFF
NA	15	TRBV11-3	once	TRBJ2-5	TGTGCCAGCAGGGGGGGGGCACAGGTCCAAGAGACCCAGTACTTC	CASRGGAQVQETQYF
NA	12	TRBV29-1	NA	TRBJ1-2	TGCAGCGCCCCGGGACGGAACTATGGCTACACCTTC	CSAPGRNYGYTF
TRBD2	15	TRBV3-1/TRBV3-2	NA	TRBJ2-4	TGTGCCAGCAGCCAAGCAGCGGGGGGGCCGTACATTCAGTACTTC	CASSQAAGGPYIQYF
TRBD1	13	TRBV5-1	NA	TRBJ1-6	TGCGCCAGCAGCTTGACAGGGGGCTCACCCCTCCACTTT	CASSLTGGSPLHF
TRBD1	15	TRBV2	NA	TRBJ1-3	TGTGCCAGCAGCGACAGGGGATACTCTGGAAACACCATATATTTT	CASSDRGYSGNTIYF
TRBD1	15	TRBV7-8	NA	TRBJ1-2	TGTGCCAGCAGCTTAGCCGGGCAGGGGGCTTTTGGCTACACCTTC	CASSLAGQGAFGYTF
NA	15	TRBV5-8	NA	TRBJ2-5	TGTGCCAGCAGCTCACAGGGGCTAGCGGGTGAGACCCAGTACTTC	CASSSQGLAGETQYF
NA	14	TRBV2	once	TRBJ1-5	TGTGCCAGCACGGGGCTCCTTAGCAATCAGCCCCAGCATTTT	CASTGLLSNQPQHF
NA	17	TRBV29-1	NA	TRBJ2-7	TGCAGAAAAGGTTCCCCGATAAGGACAGTTTCCTCCTACGAGCAGTACTTC	CRKGSPIRTVSSYEQYF
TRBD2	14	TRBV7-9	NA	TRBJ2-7	TGTGCCAGCAGCCCCACGGGGGGGACCTACGAGCAGTACTTC	CASSPTGGTYEQYF
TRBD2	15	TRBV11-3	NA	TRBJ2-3	TGTGCCAGCAGCTTAGCAAGAACTAGCGGAGATACGCAGTATTTT	CASSLARTSGDTQYF
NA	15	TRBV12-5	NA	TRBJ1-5	TGTGCTAGTGGTTTGGCCTCGGGATGGTATCAGCCCCAGCATTTT	CASGLASGWYQPQHF
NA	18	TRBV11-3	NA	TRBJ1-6	TGTGCCAGCAGCTTAGTAGGGCAGACAAGCTCCTATAATTCACCCCTCCACTTT	CASSLVGQTSSYNSPLHF
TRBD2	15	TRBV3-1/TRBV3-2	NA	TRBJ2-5	TGTGCCAGCAGCACTAGCGGGGTTGGGGGAGAGACCCAGTACTTC	CASSTSGVGGETQYF
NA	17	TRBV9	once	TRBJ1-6	TGTGCCAGCAGCGTAGGCGACAGCCAAATTAATAATTCACCCCTCCACTTT	CASSVGDSQINNSPLHF
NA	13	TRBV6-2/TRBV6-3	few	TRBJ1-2	TGTGCCAGCATCCCAGAGCTCAACTATGGCTACACCTTC	CASIPELNYGYTF
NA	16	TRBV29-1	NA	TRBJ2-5	TGCAGCGTTGGGGGGTTAGGGAGAGGGCTCGAGGAGACCCAGTACTTC	CSVGGLGRGLEETQYF
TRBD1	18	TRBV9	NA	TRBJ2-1	TGTGCCAGCAGCCCCTTAAGGGGGACAGGGGGCCTCTACAATGAGCAGTTCTTC	CASSPLRGTGGLYNEQFF
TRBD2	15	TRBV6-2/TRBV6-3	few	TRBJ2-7	TGTGCCAGCAGCCGGACTAGCGGGGGGAACTACGAGCAGTACTTC	CASSRTSGGNYEQYF
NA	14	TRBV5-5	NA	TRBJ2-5	TGTGCCAGCAGCTTGGGGTTGGCGGACGAGACCCAGTACTTC	CASSLGLADETQYF
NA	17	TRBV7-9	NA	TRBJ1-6	TGTGCCAGCAGCTTAATGGGGGGGAGCTCCTATAATTCACCCCTCCACTTT	CASSLMGGSSYNSPLHF
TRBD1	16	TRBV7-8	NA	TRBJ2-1	TGTGCCAGCAGCTCTGACAGGGTCATACAGGGGAATGAGCAGTTCTTC	CASSSDRVIQGNEQFF
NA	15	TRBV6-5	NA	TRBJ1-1	TGTGCCAGCAGTTATGTGCCCAAATTGGGCACTGAAGCTTTCTTT	CASSYVPKLGTEAFF
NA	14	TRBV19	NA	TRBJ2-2	TGTGCCAGTAAAACGGGGATCGACACCGGGGAGCTGTTTTTT	CASKTGIDTGELFF